One and the same sample provided the 21 T cell receptor beta chains below, sequenced in a study of Graves' ophthalmopathy and Graves' hyperthyroidism. Amplified material comprised TCR beta CDR3 regions derived from RNA transcripts. HTBI-primed first-round RT-PCR preceded second-round multiplex PCR. From the multiplex PCR reads, TCRdb called clonotypes with MiXCR, one entry per CDR3 protein. The sample consists of around 1,000,000 distinct CDR3 sequences, approximately 35% of them appearing once. Sequenced material: peripheral blood or thyroid tissue (not recorded which). The receptors were gathered from an adult man with Graves' hyperthyroidism.

This clonotype was observed a single time. V usage is TRBV7-3 and J usage is TRBJ1-2; 9 bases align to TRBD1. CDR3 size: 14 residues. Germline V gene sequence: CDR1 SGHTA, CDR2 FQGTGA. J lost 12 bases, V lost 6 bases, and 14 bases had no gene match. The CDR3 nucleotides are TGTGCCAGCAGTCCTACGACAGGGGGTATCACCCACACCTTC. It encodes CASSPTTGGITHTF.

As concerns this clonotype: A read error may account for a junction end that differs from germline. The chain combines TRBV10-3 with TRBJ1-5, with a possible D match to TRBD1 (6 bases). The CDR3 loop spans 17 amino acids. Germline V gene sequence: CDR1 ENHRY, CDR2 SYGVKD. The DNA of the CDR3 is TGTGCCAGCAGTCCCGCGGGGCGGGGGGCGAGCAATCAGCCCCAGCATTTT. It is translated as CASSPAGRGASNQPQHF.

V is TRBV10-3 and J is TRBJ2-5; TRBD1 matches 7 bases. The J call may be incorrect, as the DNA end agrees better with TRBJ2-7. Per the germline V gene, CDR1 is ENHRY and CDR2 is SYGVKD. The CDR3 is 15 amino acids. The CDR3 loop reads CATSQQNRGSYEQYF. The CDR3 nucleotides are TGTGCCACCAGCCAGCAGAACAGGGGATCCTACGAGCAGTACTTC.

J is TRBJ2-5 and V is TRBV2; D remains ambiguous. The V and J ends lost 1 base and 1 base respectively, with 7 bases between them. The CDR3 is 14 amino acids. CDR1 is SNHLY and CDR2 is FYNNEI in the germline V gene. Written as DNA, the CDR3 is TGTGCCAGCAGTGAAGACATCCCCCAAGAGACCCAGTACTTC. This encodes CASSEDIPQETQYF.

The V call is TRBV7-2, the J call TRBJ1-6, with TRBD1 matching 8 bases. Germline CDR1 is SGHTA and CDR2 is FQGNSA. The CDR3 has 15 residues. V lost 5 bases and J lost 6; bases outside the gene matches: 6. The CDR3 spells CASSRAGGINSPLHF. Written as DNA, the CDR3 is TGTGCCAGCAGCCGAGCAGGGGGCATTAATTCACCCCTCCACTTT.

The chain joins TRBV20-1 to TRBJ1-2; D may be TRBD1 (5 bases). V lost 6 bases and J lost 0, with 11 bases in between. CDR1 is DFQATT, CDR2 SNEGSKA, per germline (reference sequence). The CDR3 is made up of 13 amino acids. This CDR3 reads CSASLGANYGYTF. Here the CDR3 DNA reads TGCAGTGCCTCCCTGGGGGCTAACTATGGCTACACCTTC.

This clonotype came up many times. The V call is TRBV7-2, the J call TRBJ2-7, with D possibly matching TRBD2 (5 bases). The germline V gene encodes CDR1 SGHTA and CDR2 FQGNSA. The V gene lost 3 bases and the J gene lost 4 bases, with 10 bases spanning the gap. CDR3 length equals 13 residues. The CDR3 DNA sequence: TGTGCCAGCAGCTTCGGACTGGGTTACGAGCAGTACTTC. This translates into CASSFGLGYEQYF.

Ten or more counts support this clonotype. The chain has TRBV10-3 and TRBJ2-7, with D tentatively TRBD1 (6 bases). Per the germline V gene, CDR1 is ENHRY and CDR2 is SYGVKD. Between the trimmed V and J ends, which lost 8 bases and 3 bases, there was a span of 11 bases. The CDR3 loop spans 12 amino acids. The CDR3 sequence: CAIRTENYEQYF. CDR3 coding DNA: TGTGCCATCCGGACAGAGAACTACGAGCAGTACTTC.

The table lists this clonotype with many counts. At one end, the junction sequence differs from germline, possibly due to a read error. Here the CDR3 reads CASTIWGNYGYTF. For the CDR3, the DNA is TGTGCCAGTACTATATGGGGAAACTATGGCTACACCTTC. The chain is built from TRBV19 and TRBJ1-2; D is undetermined. CDR3 length: 13 amino acids. Germline V CDR1 and CDR2: LNHDA, SQIVND (reference sequence).

In the case of this clonotype: At one end the junction does not follow the germline gene, possibly because of a read error. The chain couples TRBV5-1 to TRBJ2-7, with D possibly matching TRBD2 (7 bases). The CDR3 has 15 residues. The germline CDR1 and CDR2 sequences are SGHRS and YFSETQ. The DNA of the CDR3 is TGCGCCATCAGCTTGGCCGTGGGGGGGCAAAATGAGCAGTACTTC. Translating gives CAISLAVGGQNEQYF.

This clonotype was counted many times. The chain recombines TRBV20-1 with TRBJ2-7, with D possibly TRBD2 on 5 matching bases. V was pared by 0 bases and J by 0 bases, with 24 bases between. The CDR3 is made up of 19 amino acids. Germline values: CDR1 DFQATT, CDR2 SNEGSKA (reference sequence). The DNA of the CDR3 is TGCAGTGCTAGAGATACAAGGTGGTGGGCCAGGAGGAGCTCCTACGAGCAGTACTTC. The encoded protein is CSARDTRWWARRSSYEQYF.

This chain connects TRBV27 to TRBJ1-1; D not resolved. The CDR3 has 13 amino acids. Per germline, CDR1 MNHEY and CDR2 SMNVEV (reference sequence). The V and J ends lost 6 bases and 2 bases respectively, with 10 bases between them. The CDR3 DNA follows: TGTGCCAGCAGGAATATAATTAACACTGAAGCTTTCTTT. Protein sequence: CASRNIINTEAFF.

This clonotype was recorded at least ten times. This chain links TRBV9 with TRBJ1-5; TRBD1 might be the D (5 bases). Trimming left V 0 bases short and J 7 bases short, with 14 bases between. Germline V gives CDR1 SGDLS, CDR2 YYNGEE. The CDR3 extends over 15 amino acids. CDR3: CASSVGSGTGQPQHF. For the CDR3, the DNA is TGTGCCAGCAGCGTAGGGTCGGGGACGGGGCAGCCCCAGCATTTT. The full variable domain, in which reference TRBV9 and TRBJ1-5 provide the parts outside the CDR3, is DSGVTQTPKHLITATGQRVTLRCSPRSGDLSVYWYQQSLDQGLQFLIQYYNGEERAKGNILERFSAQQFPDLHSELNLSSLELGDSALYFCASSVGSGTGQPQHFGDGTRLSIL.

This clonotype was recorded many times. The chain joins TRBV20-1 to TRBJ1-6; 10 bases are shared with TRBD1. The germline V gene has CDR1 DFQATT and CDR2 SNEGSKA (reference sequence). The CDR3 spans 15 residues. V was clipped by 6 bases and J by 2 bases; unmatched bases: 4. Here the CDR3 reads CSAADRGPYNSPLHF. CDR3 DNA sequence: TGCAGTGCCGCAGACAGGGGGCCCTATAATTCACCCCTCCACTTT.

The genes are TRBV29-1 and TRBJ1-2; 8 bases line up with TRBD1. The V gene's germline CDR1 is SQVTM and CDR2 ANQGSEA. This CDR3 comprises 13 residues. Unmatched junction bases numbered 5, after V lost 4 bases and J lost 4 bases. The CDR3 region is CSVVDRDSYGYTF. For the CDR3, the DNA is TGCAGCGTTGTGGACAGGGACAGCTATGGCTACACCTTC.

This clonotype was seen at least ten times. V usage is TRBV5-8 and J usage is TRBJ2-2; D not resolved. V lost 4 bases, J lost 2 bases, and 12 bases lay in between. This CDR3 region has 15 residues. Germline CDR1 is SGHTS and CDR2 is YDEGEE. CDR3 region: CASSPELRNTGELFF. Here the CDR3 DNA reads TGTGCCAGCAGCCCGGAACTCCGAAACACCGGGGAGCTGTTTTTT.

As to this clonotype: Just one base apart from a much larger clone, this may be a read error. The gene calls are TRBV2 and TRBJ2-2; 8 bases map to TRBD2. CDR1 is SNHLY, CDR2 FYNNEI, per germline. The CDR3 is 15 amino acids. The CDR3 reads CVSKVGRESTGELFF. CDR3 nucleotides: TGTGTCAGCAAGGTCGGGAGGGAGAGCACCGGGGAGCTGTTTTTT. Combining the CDR3 with reference TRBV2 and TRBJ2-2 gives the whole variable domain EPEVTQTPSHQVTQMGQEVILRCVPISNHLYFYWYRQILGQKVEFLVSFYNNEISEKSEIFDDQFSVERPDGSNFTLKIRSTKLEDSAMYFCVSKVGRESTGELFFGEGSRLTVL.

V usage is TRBV12-3 or TRBV12-4 and J usage is TRBJ2-7; no clear D. The CDR3 sequence is 13 residues long. V lost 5 bases to trimming and J lost 0 bases, with 8 bases between them. CDR3 DNA: TGTGCCAGCAGTGCCGTCCACTCCTACGAGCAGTACTTC. Translated: CASSAVHSYEQYF.

Notes on this clonotype: A clone one base away is much larger, so this may be a read error. The chain is built from TRBV10-3 and TRBJ1-2, with D possibly TRBD1 on 5 matching bases. V was clipped by 3 bases and J by 8 bases, with 13 bases between them. Per germline, CDR1 ENHRY and CDR2 SYGVKD. The length of the CDR3 is 13 residues. The CDR3 is CAISDSQKGGYTF. The CDR3 DNA reads as TGTGCCATCAGTGACTCGCAGAAGGGGGGCTACACCTTC.

This clonotype was counted between two and nine times. This could be a read error, since a much larger clone is one nucleotide away. The V and J genes are TRBV5-1 and TRBJ1-1, with a weak D call TRBD1 (5 bases). The CDR3 is 14 residues long. Germline V lookup: CDR1 SGHRS, CDR2 YFSETQ. As DNA, the CDR3 is TGCGCCAGCAGCTTGTTTGAGGGGAACACTGAAGCTTCCTTT. Its protein is CASSLFEGNTEASF.

The J gene is TRBJ2-7, the V gene TRBV29-1, with D possibly TRBD2 on 5 matching bases. Trimming took off 4 bases at V and 8 bases at J, with 21 bases between the two ends. Germline V CDR1 and CDR2: SQVTM, ANQGSEA. This CDR3 contains 14 residues. CDR3 nucleotide sequence: TGCAGCGTTGGAGAGGGAAGTCGTCAGCCCCAGCAGTACTTC. Its protein product is CSVGEGSRQPQQYF.